The TCR beta chain under discussion was sequenced for a study of cytomegalovirus exposure and HLA in healthy donors. As for the study in general: In a previous analysis, about 100 million unique TCR beta sequences were found from 150 million to 200 million T cells. Overall study findings and caveats: Researchers reported in a later analysis that a missense DCLRE1C variant was tied to TCR beta V- and J-gene trimming.

Details on this clone: Its specificity is unknown. The junction and the germline gene differ at one end; a read error may be behind it.

PCR amplification relied on 60 Vbeta primers (plus 13 Jbeta primers). Clones were read by immunoSEQ multiplex PCR, and TCRdb kept only the in-frame ones, dropping some. The table lists some 150,000 clones, 60% to 80% of them singletons. Regarding donors, all were healthy bone marrow donors. The sample comprised PBMCs. This sequence originates from a male donor in good health and CMV-seronegative.

CDR3 amino acids: CASSLEGTAQDTQYF. CDR3 in DNA: TGTGCTAGCAGCTTAGAGGGGACAGCCCAAGATACGCAGTATTTT. V usage is TRBV7-7 and J usage is TRBJ2-3; TRBD1 aligns across 7 bases. The CDR3 length is 15 residues. Germline values: CDR1 SSHAT, CDR2 FNYEAQ (reference sequence).